This T cell receptor beta chain stems from a study of T cells in Graves' hyperthyroidism and ophthalmopathy. General study findings and limits: Most clonotypes that expanded in the thyroid above 0.001 also showed up in blood.

The ends lost 6 bases at V and 2 bases at J; junction bases unmatched: 14. Looked up from germline, CDR1 is DFQATT and CDR2 is SNEGSKA (reference sequence). This CDR3 has 16 residues. This clonotype was recorded at least ten times. Antigen specificity is unknown. Using RNA transcripts as the source, TCR beta CDR3 regions were amplified. The HTBI primer set served for first-round RT-PCR of the TCR CDR3. TCRdb reprocessed the multiplex PCR reads via MiXCR and lists one record per CDR3 protein. The sample includes 95,000 to 110,000 distinct CDR3 sequences, about a sixth seen only once; the top ten take about 45%. Stable Graves' hyperthyroidism meant no ophthalmopathy progression within 18 months.

The clonotype originates from a woman aged 50 to 65 with Graves' hyperthyroidism. The chain uses TRBV20-1 and TRBJ2-7; 9 bases match TRBD2. The specimen was blood. CDR3: CSALSPLAGKAYEQYF. The CDR3 coding sequence is TGCAGTGCCCTGTCCCCTCTAGCGGGGAAAGCCTACGAGCAGTACTTC.